A single sample gave rise to the 24 T cell receptor beta chains below, sequenced in a study of graft-versus-host responses after intestinal transplantation. Method: immunoSEQ multiplex PCR; TCRdb's copy keeps in-frame clones and lacks some. The sample yields some 45,000 clones, 75% to 95% seen once. Material: PBMCs, obtained 524 days after transplant. The receptor source for this set is a human patient who received an intestinal transplant, so some T cells may come from the graft donor.

The chain carries TRBV6-5 and TRBJ2-3; D remains unclear. CDR1 and CDR2 from the germline V gene are MNHEY and SVGAGI. This CDR3 contains 14 residues. V gave up 0 bases and J gave up 3 bases, with 7 bases separating them. The CDR3 bases are TGTGCCAGCAGTTACTCGAGGCTAACAGATACGCAGTATTTT. Its protein is CASSYSRLTDTQYF.

The table lists this clone with a count of one. The chain couples TRBV7-7 to TRBJ2-7; D is undetermined. This CDR3 spans 13 amino acids. The V end was cut by 0 bases, the J end by 1 base, with 4 bases between. Germline V CDR1 and CDR2: SSHAT, FNYEAQ (reference sequence). CDR3 region: CASSLAESYEQYF. Here the CDR3 DNA reads TGTGCCAGCAGCTTAGCGGAGTCCTACGAGCAGTACTTC.

The table lists this clone with a count of one. The rearrangement joins TRBV7-6 to TRBJ2-7; D is undetermined. The germline CDR1 and CDR2 sequences are SGHVS and FNYEAQ. V was pared by 0 bases and J by 3 bases, with 12 bases between. The CDR3 totals 15 residues. CDR3 loop: CASSLAHLRGYEQYF. CDR3 coding DNA: TGTGCCAGCAGCTTAGCCCACCTAAGAGGCTACGAGCAGTACTTC.

This clone was seen only a few times. V gene TRBV27 combines with J gene TRBJ2-2; 8 bases match TRBD2. The J segment lost 0 bases and the V segment lost 3 bases, leaving 3 bases of the junction unmatched. This CDR3 region has 16 residues. Germline V CDR1 and CDR2: MNHEY, SMNVEV (reference sequence). In nucleotides, the CDR3 is TGTGCCAGCAGTTTCGACGGGAGGGCGAACACCGGGGAGCTGTTTTTT. This sequence encodes CASSFDGRANTGELFF.

The CDR3 DNA is TGTGCCAGTACCAAACGGAGCAGGGAAAACTATGGCTACACCTTC. Translation gives CASTKRSRENYGYTF. The chain carries TRBV19 and TRBJ1-2; perhaps TRBD1 as D (5 bases). V was trimmed by 7 bases and J by 2 bases, leaving 17 bases between them. CDR1 is LNHDA, CDR2 SQIVND, per germline (reference sequence). The CDR3 totals 15 residues. The full variable domain, in which reference TRBV19 and TRBJ1-2 provide the parts outside the CDR3, is DGGITQSPKYLFRKEGQNVTLSCEQNLNHDAMYWYRQDPGQGLRLIYYSQIVNDFQKGDIAEGYSVSREKKESFPLTVTSAQKNPTAFYLCASTKRSRENYGYTFGSGTRLTVV.

This chain links TRBV11-3 with TRBJ2-5; 9 nucleotides line up with TRBD1. The germline CDR1 and CDR2 sequences are SGHNT and YENEEA. The CDR3 is made up of 15 amino acids. Trimming at V came to 1 base and at J to 3 bases, leaving 3 bases not matched to a gene. CDR3 sequence reads: CASSLGGQGKETQYF. The CDR3 DNA reads TGTGCCAGCAGCTTAGGGGGACAGGGAAAAGAGACCCAGTACTTC.

This sequence joins TRBV28 and TRBJ2-7; D not resolved. The CDR3 covers 12 residues. The germline gives CDR1 MDHEN, CDR2 SYDVKM. V shed 4 bases and J shed 4 bases, with 8 bases lying between them. In DNA form, the CDR3 reads TGTGCCAGCAGTTCAGGAGTATACGAGCAGTACTTC. Its translation is CASSSGVYEQYF.

The chain's CDR3 is CAGGREDTDTQYF. CDR3 DNA: TGTGCCGGGGGGCGGGAGGATACAGATACGCAGTATTTT. This chain joins TRBV5-4 and TRBJ2-3; TRBD2 agrees at 8 bases. The CDR3 is made up of 13 amino acids. The J segment lost 3 bases and the V segment lost 10 bases, leaving 7 bases of the junction unmatched. Germline V gene data show CDR1 as SGHNT and CDR2 as YYREEE (reference sequence).

CDR3 nucleotide sequence: TGTGCCAGCAGTGCCGAGACTTGGGGACCGACCCAGTACTTC. Translation: CASSAETWGPTQYF. The chain links TRBV27 to TRBJ2-5; either TRBD1 or TRBD2 may supply D (5 bases each). CDR1 and CDR2 (germline): MNHEY, SMNVEV (reference sequence). The length of the CDR3 is 14 residues. V lost 5 bases and J lost 7, with 17 bases in between.

CDR3 in amino acids: CASSYSLASGRSEQFF. The DNA of the CDR3 is TGTGCCAGCAGTTACTCCTTGGCTAGCGGGAGAAGCGAGCAGTTCTTC. The rearrangement links TRBV6-6 to TRBJ2-1, with 10 nucleotides matching TRBD2. Trimming took 0 bases from V and 10 from J; bases not matched to a gene: 9. Germline V gene lookup returns CDR1 MNHNY and CDR2 SVGAGI (reference sequence). This CDR3 contains 16 residues.

The V call is TRBV9, the J call TRBJ2-2, with TRBD2 as a possible D gene (6 bases). The CDR3 spans 14 residues. From germline, CDR1 is SGDLS and CDR2 YYNGEE. Trimming pared 3 bases from V and 7 bases from J, leaving 13 bases between. CDR3 sequence (DNA): TGTGCCAGCAGCGAGGAGGGGCGAGGCGGGGAGCTGTTTTTT. Protein product: CASSEEGRGGELFF.

As for this clone: No conserved phenylalanine or tryptophan is present at the end of the CDR3, so a read error is the likely explanation. The V and J genes are TRBV19 and TRBJ1-2; 7 nucleotides match TRBD1. J gave up 7 bases and V 7 bases, and 3 bases lay outside the gene matches. From germline, CDR1 is LNHDA and CDR2 SQIVND (reference sequence). This CDR3 has 11 residues. The chain's CDR3 is CASNTGAGYTL. The CDR3 DNA reads as TGTGCCAGTAATACAGGGGCTGGCTACACCCTC.

This clone was recorded only once. The J gene is TRBJ2-3, the V gene TRBV5-6, with TRBD1 as a possible D gene (5 bases). The CDR3 extends over 14 amino acids. V dropped 0 bases and J dropped 2 bases, with 7 bases sitting between them. Germline lookup yields CDR1 SGHDT and CDR2 YYEEEE. The CDR3 DNA reads TGTGCCAGCAGCTTGGGACAGACCACAGATACGCAGTATTTT. The encoded protein is CASSLGQTTDTQYF.

The rearrangement uses TRBV6-5 and TRBJ1-6, with TRBD1 matching over 7 bases. The CDR3 length is 14 residues. From germline, CDR1 is MNHEY and CDR2 SVGAGI. With V trimmed by 2 bases and J by 10 bases, 5 bases remained unmatched. The CDR3 DNA is TGTGCCAGCAGTTACGGGACAGCATCCTCACCCCTCCACTTT. Translating gives CASSYGTASSPLHF.

This clone was recorded once. The chain uses TRBV15 and TRBJ2-7, with 8 bases that match TRBD1. The V and J ends lost 4 bases and 4 bases, in that order; junction bases with no gene match: 6. Germline CDR1 LNHNV, CDR2 YYDKDF (reference sequence). This CDR3 is 14 amino acids long. CDR3 amino acids: CATSKDRGPYEQYF. The DNA for the CDR3 is TGTGCCACCAGCAAAGACAGGGGCCCTTACGAGCAGTACTTC.

The rearrangement uses TRBV4-3 and TRBJ1-1; 7 nucleotides line up with TRBD1. The CDR3 has 14 residues. Germline loops: CDR1 LGHNA, CDR2 YSLEER. V was clipped by 4 bases and J by 1 base; unmatched bases: 3. Written as DNA, the CDR3 is TGCGCCAGCAGCCTCGGGACAGCGAACACTGAAGCTTTCTTT. Translated: CASSLGTANTEAFF.

The sample holds one count of this clone. The rearrangement uses TRBV28 and TRBJ2-5; D unclear. The CDR3 extends over 14 amino acids. Germline V CDR1 and CDR2: MDHEN, SYDVKM. The V end was cut by 3 bases, the J end by 0 bases, with 8 bases between. The CDR3 region has the DNA TGTGCCAGCAGTTTTCGGCTAAACCAAGAGACCCAGTACTTC. Translation: CASSFRLNQETQYF. Supplemented by reference TRBV28 and TRBJ2-5, the full variable domain reads DVKVTQSSRYLVKRTGEKVFLECVQDMDHENMFWYRQDPGLGLRLIYFSYDVKMKEKGDIPEGYSVSREKKERFSLILESASTNQTSMYLCASSFRLNQETQYFGPGTRLLVL.

The chain joins TRBV6-1 to TRBJ1-6; D call uncertain. In germline, CDR1 is MNHNS, CDR2 SASEGT. The CDR3 spans 15 residues. Trimming stripped 6 bases from V and 7 bases from J, with 16 bases between. The CDR3 is CASSANTHANSPLHF. The CDR3 DNA reads as TGTGCCAGCAGCGCTAACACGCATGCCAATTCACCCCTCCACTTT.

J is TRBJ2-1 and V is TRBV5-4; TRBD1 might be the D (6 bases). CDR3 length equals 16 residues. CDR1 and CDR2 (germline): SGHNT, YYREEE (reference sequence). The germline V and J ends were trimmed by 1 base and 4 bases, with 15 bases remaining between them. The CDR3 is CASSLFRVQGYNEQFF. In DNA, the CDR3 is TGTGCCAGCAGCTTGTTTAGGGTTCAGGGGTACAATGAGCAGTTCTTC.

This chain joins TRBV28 and TRBJ2-7; D ambiguous. The V gene lost 3 bases and the J gene lost 3 bases, with 9 bases spanning the gap. The CDR3 loop spans 13 amino acids. Germline loops: CDR1 MDHEN, CDR2 SYDVKM. The CDR3 DNA reads TGTGCCAGCAGTTTTATAGGTTACTACGAGCAGTACTTC. Translating it yields CASSFIGYYEQYF.

This chain joins TRBV28 and TRBJ1-4, with 7 positions matching TRBD1. The CDR3 has 14 amino acids. V was clipped by 5 bases and J by 6 bases; unmatched bases: 6. Germline values: CDR1 MDHEN, CDR2 SYDVKM. The CDR3 nucleotides read TGTGCCAGCAGTAGAGGGGGCTTGCATGAAAAACTGTTTTTT. Translating gives CASSRGGLHEKLFF.

This chain connects TRBV5-6 to TRBJ1-2; the D gene is possibly TRBD1 (5 bases). This CDR3 has 13 residues. V was trimmed by 0 bases and J by 6 bases, leaving 9 bases between them. Germline CDR1 and CDR2: SGHDT and YYEEEE. The CDR3: CASSLVQAHGYTF. The CDR3 region has the DNA TGTGCCAGCAGCTTGGTACAGGCACATGGCTACACCTTC.

This clone was seen just once. This sequence joins TRBV30 and TRBJ2-1; a weak D match, TRBD2 (5 bases). The germline gives CDR1 GTSNPN, CDR2 SVGIG (reference sequence). This CDR3 is 15 amino acids long. Trimming shortened V by 1 base and J by 6 bases, and 16 bases separated the two germline ends. The CDR3 spells CAWSGLEAKLNEQFF. DNA for the CDR3: TGTGCCTGGAGTGGGCTGGAGGCAAAACTCAATGAGCAGTTCTTC.

The chain recombines TRBV6-5 with TRBJ1-2; D is uncertain. In germline, CDR1 is MNHEY, CDR2 SVGAGI. Trimming cost V 10 bases and J 5 bases, with 11 bases left between them. This CDR3 is built from 11 residues. The CDR3 DNA is TGTGCCACCCGAGACCTATATGGCTACACCTTC. Encoded protein: CATRDLYGYTF.